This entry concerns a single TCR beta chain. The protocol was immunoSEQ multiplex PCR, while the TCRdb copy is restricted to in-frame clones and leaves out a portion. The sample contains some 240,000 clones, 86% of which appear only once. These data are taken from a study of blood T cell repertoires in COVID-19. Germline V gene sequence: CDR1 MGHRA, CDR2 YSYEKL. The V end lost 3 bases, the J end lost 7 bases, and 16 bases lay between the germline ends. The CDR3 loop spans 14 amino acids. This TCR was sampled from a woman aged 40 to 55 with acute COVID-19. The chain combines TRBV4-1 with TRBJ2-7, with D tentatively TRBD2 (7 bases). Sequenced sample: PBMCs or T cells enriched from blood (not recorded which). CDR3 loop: CASSHPRGGREQYF. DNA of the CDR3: TGCGCCAGCAGCCACCCAAGGGGGGGAAGGGAGCAGTACTTC.